This T cell receptor beta chain was sequenced during a study of cytomegalovirus exposure and HLA in healthy donors. Study results and caveats: Association of 15,000 to 20,000 TCR beta sequences with HLA alleles was found at 0.05 false discovery rate in a later analysis. Sequencing artifact likely explains a cluster of highly shared sequence variants.

The CDR3 runs to 15 residues. The J segment lost 4 bases and the V segment lost 0 bases, leaving 4 bases of the junction unmatched. From germline, CDR1 is SGHRS and CDR2 YFSETQ. In the PCR, 60 Vbeta and 13 Jbeta primers were used. Authors' methods: Counted up in a later analysis, unique TCR beta chains came to 65 million to 100 million, with around 12 million shared. Some clones are missing from TCRdb's copy, which holds only in-frame ones; the method was immunoSEQ multiplex PCR. The V and J calls and the clone size are those of that table, but D and trimming were determined from the DNA. The sample yields 85,000 to 120,000 clones, roughly 80% seen once. A word on this clone: Its cognate antigen is unknown.

The chain combines TRBV5-1 with TRBJ2-7; TRBD2 agrees at 10 bases. The origin of this receptor is a man aged 35-49 years in good health and CMV-seronegative. The sequenced sample was PBMCs. CDR3 sequence: CASSLAASGGYEQYF. CDR3 DNA: TGCGCCAGCAGCTTGGCGGCTAGCGGGGGATACGAGCAGTACTTC.